The 27 T cell receptor beta chains reported below all come from one sample, sequenced in a study of T-cell reconstitution after alpha-beta-depleted transplantation in children. The TCRbeta library was prepared with unique molecular identifiers. TCRdb used MiXCR to reprocess the PCR reads, holding one entry per CDR3 protein. The profile shows 200,000 to 300,000 distinct CDR3 sequences, under 30% of them singletons. This material consisted of PBMCs, taken before TCRalphabeta/CD19-depleted stem cell transplant. The receptors were gathered from a girl aged 2 to 10 with Fanconi anemia, due to receive a stem cell transplant.

On this clonotype itself: This is likely a read error, given that the CDR3 carries no conserved phenylalanine or tryptophan at its end. V and J are TRBV18 and TRBJ2-7, with D maybe TRBD1 (5 bases). The CDR3 runs 15 residues. Germline assignment: CDR1 KGHSH and CDR2 LQKENI. CDR3 protein: CASSPAGSRPREQYL. In nucleotides, the CDR3 is TGTGCAAGCTCACCAGCAGGGTCCCGACCGAGAGAGCAGTACTTA.

The V and J genes are TRBV2 and TRBJ2-3; 7 nucleotides agree with TRBD2. V trimming: 4 bases; J trimming: 2 bases; junction bases outside the gene matches: 6. This CDR3 has 15 residues. Germline V gene sequence: CDR1 SNHLY, CDR2 FYNNEI. CDR3 residues: CASSAAGSSTDTQYF. The DNA for the CDR3 is TGTGCCAGCAGTGCAGCGGGGTCGTCCACAGATACGCAGTATTTT.

The chain combines TRBV20-1 with TRBJ2-3; D not certain. Germline lookup yields CDR1 DFQATT and CDR2 SNEGSKA (reference sequence). There are 12 residues in the CDR3. V lost 6 bases and J 1 base, leaving 8 bases between the germline ends. This CDR3 reads CSAAIRTDTQYF. The CDR3, as DNA: TGCAGTGCCGCTATTCGCACAGATACGCAGTATTTT.

This clonotype was observed a few times. J is TRBJ2-3 and V is TRBV29-1; D might be TRBD1 (6 bases). Trimming took 8 bases from V and 8 from J, leaving 8 bases between them. Germline CDR1 and CDR2: SQVTM and ANQGSEA. This CDR3 region has 9 residues. CDR3 DNA sequence: TGCAGCCCAGGGGTTACGCAGTATTTT. It yields the protein CSPGVTQYF.

This chain connects TRBV29-1 to TRBJ2-7, with D perhaps matching TRBD2 (6 bases). The CDR3 is 13 amino acids. Germline CDR1 and CDR2: SQVTM and ANQGSEA. Trimming removed 5 bases at V and 0 bases at J, with 11 bases between. The CDR3 DNA sequence: TGCAGCGTTCTTACTAGCTACTCCTACGAGCAGTACTTC. Its protein is CSVLTSYSYEQYF.

The gene calls are TRBV20-1 and TRBJ2-7; 7 bases fit TRBD2. CDR1 and CDR2 (germline): DFQATT, SNEGSKA (reference sequence). The CDR3 runs 15 residues. The ends lost 5 bases at V and 5 bases at J; junction bases unmatched: 15. The chain's CDR3 is CSASRIRSGRNEQYF. The CDR3 region has the DNA TGCAGTGCTTCCCGAATTCGTAGCGGGCGAAACGAGCAGTACTTC.

This clonotype was recorded at least ten times. The chain has TRBV27 and TRBJ2-2, with 8 positions matching TRBD2. There are 14 residues in the CDR3. V was clipped by 4 bases and J by 6 bases; unmatched bases: 4. Looked up from germline, CDR1 is MNHEY and CDR2 is SMNVEV (reference sequence). CDR3 loop: CASSWTSPAGELFF. The DNA of the CDR3 is TGTGCCAGCAGTTGGACTAGCCCCGCCGGGGAGCTGTTTTTT.

Concerning this clonotype: This may come from a read error, since a much larger clone is one base off. The chain employs TRBV5-6 and TRBJ2-7; D is uncertain. This CDR3 region has 13 residues. Germline assignment: CDR1 SGHDT and CDR2 YYEEEE. CDR3 loop: CAISPGRNYEQYF. The CDR3 DNA reads as TGTGCCATCAGCCCAGGACGGAACTACGAGCAGTACTTC.

This clonotype appeared a few times. The chain has TRBV12-3 or TRBV12-4 and TRBJ2-3; 8 nucleotides agree with TRBD2. J lost 2 bases, V lost 5 bases, and 12 bases had no gene match. The CDR3 consists of 17 residues. The CDR3 DNA is TGTGCCAGCAGTCTATCCCCGCTAGCGGGCTACACAGATACGCAGTATTTT. Residues: CASSLSPLAGYTDTQYF.

V is TRBV29-1 and J is TRBJ1-2; no clear D. CDR3 length equals 13 residues. The germline V and J ends were trimmed by 6 bases and 8 bases, with 19 bases remaining between them. CDR1 is SQVTM and CDR2 is ANQGSEA in the germline V gene. The CDR3 loop reads CSVATGPSRGYTF. The CDR3, as DNA: TGCAGCGTGGCCACCGGGCCTTCAAGGGGCTACACCTTC.

This clonotype was recorded many times. This chain connects TRBV20-1 to TRBJ2-3; D not certain. Germline CDR1 is DFQATT and CDR2 is SNEGSKA (reference sequence). Between the trimmed V and J ends, which lost 3 bases and 3 bases, there was a span of 4 bases. The CDR3 is 11 residues long. CDR3 in amino acids: CSARGTDTQYF. CDR3 nucleotides: TGCAGTGCTAGGGGTACAGATACGCAGTATTTT.

This clonotype was counted a few times. This chain links TRBV4-1 with TRBJ2-3; D remains unclear. Germline lookup yields CDR1 MGHRA and CDR2 YSYEKL. CDR3 length: 12 amino acids. The V gene lost 0 bases and the J gene lost 4 bases, with 2 bases spanning the gap. The CDR3 sequence is CASSQDSDTQYF. CDR3 nucleotides: TGCGCCAGCAGCCAAGACTCAGATACGCAGTATTTT.

The CDR3 DNA sequence: TGTGCCAGCAGTCCGTCGAAGAACACTGAAGCTTTCTTT. This translates into CASSPSKNTEAFF. This chain links TRBV27 with TRBJ1-1, with no clear D. V gave up 5 bases and J gave up 1 base, with 8 bases separating them. The CDR3 loop spans 13 amino acids. Germline V gene sequence: CDR1 MNHEY, CDR2 SMNVEV (reference sequence).

Ten or more counts support this clonotype. This chain links TRBV7-2 with TRBJ2-7; 7 bases are a match to TRBD2. Germline V CDR1 and CDR2: SGHTA, FQGNSA. The CDR3 has 14 residues. V dropped 5 bases and J dropped 0; count of bases not matched to a gene: 4. This chain's CDR3 is CASSMWTSSYEQYF. DNA of the CDR3: TGTGCCAGCAGCATGTGGACTAGCTCCTACGAGCAGTACTTC.

A few counts support this clonotype. This chain joins TRBV27 and TRBJ2-5; D is possibly TRBD1 (6 bases). CDR1 and CDR2 from the germline V gene are MNHEY and SMNVEV (reference sequence). The CDR3 has 16 residues. Trimming took off 6 bases at V and 1 base at J, with 18 bases between the two ends. The CDR3 protein is CASSARTAGFQETQYF. Written as DNA, the CDR3 is TGTGCCAGCAGCGCCCGGACAGCAGGTTTCCAAGAGACCCAGTACTTC.

This clonotype was picked up many times. V and J are TRBV4-2 and TRBJ2-7; D remains ambiguous. V lost 4 bases and J 1 base, leaving 8 bases between the germline ends. Looked up from germline, CDR1 is LGHNA and CDR2 is YNFKEQ. The CDR3 contains 13 residues. CDR3 coding DNA: TGTGCCAGCAGCCGAGACGGATCCTACGAGCAGTACTTC. It specifies CASSRDGSYEQYF.

V gene TRBV10-3 combines with J gene TRBJ2-3; TRBD2 matches at 9 bases. Losses at the gene ends were 8 bases for V and 4 bases for J; bases not matched to a gene: 10. The CDR3 is made up of 15 amino acids. CDR1 is ENHRY, CDR2 SYGVKD, per germline. CDR3 loop: CAISAAGGTADTQYF. The CDR3 DNA follows: TGTGCCATCTCCGCAGCGGGAGGAACGGCAGATACGCAGTATTTT.

The chain has TRBV4-2 and TRBJ2-3; TRBD2 aligns across 8 bases. This CDR3 comprises 16 residues. Losses at the gene ends were 1 base for V and 3 bases for J; bases not matched to a gene: 6. The germline V gene has CDR1 LGHNA and CDR2 YNFKEQ. The DNA of the CDR3 is TGTGCCAGCAGCCAAGTATCACTAGCGGATACAGATACGCAGTATTTT. The encoded protein is CASSQVSLADTDTQYF.

The V call is TRBV6-1, the J call TRBJ1-6, with 9 bases fitting TRBD1. The CDR3 extends over 16 amino acids. The V gene end was trimmed by 6 bases and the J gene end by 6 bases; junction bases not matched to a gene: 9. Germline assignment: CDR1 MNHNS and CDR2 SASEGT. CDR3 amino acids: CASRTRGQGGNSPLHF. CDR3 DNA: TGTGCCAGCAGAACACGGGGACAGGGCGGTAATTCACCCCTCCACTTT.

This clonotype turned up a few times. The chain recombines TRBV28 with TRBJ2-7; D uncertain. This CDR3 region has 15 residues. Trimming took 5 bases from V and 2 from J, leaving 16 bases between them. Germline V gene sequence: CDR1 MDHEN, CDR2 SYDVKM. The CDR3: CASSPPRTTTYEQYF. In DNA, the CDR3 is TGTGCCAGCAGTCCCCCCAGAACCACTACCTACGAGCAGTACTTC. Variable domain in full (rest from reference TRBV28 and TRBJ2-7): DVKVTQSSRYLVKRTGEKVFLECVQDMDHENMFWYRQDPGLGLRLIYFSYDVKMKEKGDIPEGYSVSREKKERFSLILESASTNQTSMYLCASSPPRTTTYEQYFGPGTRLTVT.

This chain links TRBV7-7 with TRBJ2-1, with 11 bases that match TRBD1. V lost 4 bases and J lost 6; bases outside the gene matches: 5. The germline V gene has CDR1 SSHAT and CDR2 FNYEAQ (reference sequence). The CDR3 runs to 15 residues. CDR3 nucleotide sequence: TGTGCCAGCAGCTGGGGACAGGGGGGGGTCAATGAGCAGTTCTTC. This codes for CASSWGQGGVNEQFF. The full variable domain, in which reference TRBV7-7 and TRBJ2-1 provide the parts outside the CDR3, is GAGVSQSPRYKVTKRGQDVTLRCDPISSHATLYWYQQALGQGPEFLTYFNYEAQPDKSGLPSDRFSAERPEGSISTLTIQRTEQRDSAMYRCASSWGQGGVNEQFFGPGTRLTVL.

This chain uses TRBV7-3 with TRBJ2-2; TRBD1 or TRBD2 may be the D gene (5 bases each). The V and J ends lost 5 bases and 0 bases respectively, with 7 bases between them. CDR1 and CDR2 (germline): SGHTA, FQGTGA. The CDR3 has 14 amino acids. The CDR3 bases are TGTGCCAGCAGCCGGGGACCGAACACCGGGGAGCTGTTTTTT. Translating it yields CASSRGPNTGELFF. The variable domain in full, completed from reference TRBV7-3 and TRBJ2-2, reads GAGVSQTPSNKVTEKGKYVELRCDPISGHTALYWYRQSLGQGPEFLIYFQGTGAADDSGLPNDRFFAVRPEGSVSTLKIQRTERGDSAVYLCASSRGPNTGELFFGEGSRLTVL.

The chain employs TRBV28 and TRBJ2-7, with D maybe TRBD1 (5 bases). CDR3 length equals 12 residues. Germline CDR1 MDHEN, CDR2 SYDVKM. The ends were cut back, 3 bases at V and 12 bases at J, with 15 bases in the middle. CDR3 DNA sequence: TGTGCCAGCAGTTTCCCATTAGGGGAAGGGTACTTC. It specifies CASSFPLGEGYF.

This clonotype was picked up many times. V usage is TRBV5-5 and J usage is TRBJ2-5, with TRBD1 matching over 7 bases. Germline CDR1 reads SGHKS; CDR2 reads YYEKEE (reference sequence). Unmatched junction bases numbered 4, after V lost 4 bases and J lost 1 base. The CDR3 loop spans 14 amino acids. Here the CDR3 reads CASSRQGSQETQYF. CDR3 sequence (DNA): TGTGCCAGCAGCCGACAGGGCAGCCAAGAGACCCAGTACTTC. The variable domain in full, with the rest retrieved from reference TRBV5-5 and TRBJ2-5, is DAGVTQSPTHLIKTRGQQVTLRCSPISGHKSVSWYQQVLGQGPQFIFQYYEKEERGRGNFPDRFSARQFPNYSSELNVNALLLGDSALYLCASSRQGSQETQYFGPGTRLLVL.

This clonotype was observed at least ten times. The CDR3 DNA follows: TGTGCCAGCAGTAGCAGGCGCCCTGCAACTAATGAAAAACTGTTTTTT. It specifies CASSSRRPATNEKLFF. The rearrangement uses TRBV6-1 and TRBJ1-4; D is undetermined. Between the trimmed V and J ends, which lost 5 bases and 0 bases, there was a span of 13 bases. Germline V gene sequence: CDR1 MNHNS, CDR2 SASEGT. The CDR3 has 16 residues.

This clonotype was counted only a few times. The genes are TRBV2 and TRBJ2-5; no reliable D call. In germline, CDR1 is SNHLY, CDR2 FYNNEI. V lost 7 bases and J lost 1, with 4 bases in between. This CDR3 contains 11 residues. CDR3 sequence (DNA): TGTGCCAGCAACGTCCAAGAGACCCAGTACTTC. Translation gives CASNVQETQYF.

This clonotype was counted at least ten times. The chain couples TRBV29-1 to TRBJ2-2, with TRBD2 matching over 9 bases. The CDR3 is 16 residues long. J was trimmed by 2 bases and V by 3 bases; bases with no gene match: 7. Germline V gene data show CDR1 as SQVTM and CDR2 as ANQGSEA. As DNA, the CDR3 is TGCAGCGTTGATTTTAGCGGGAGTAGTAACACCGGGGAGCTGTTTTTT. Translated: CSVDFSGSSNTGELFF.